Detailed here is one T cell receptor beta chain. The sample belongs to a study of beta chain features in type 1 diabetes. Study as a whole: There were around 110 million sorted cells examined across all samples.

Germline values: CDR1 MGHRA, CDR2 YSYEKL. Trimming at V came to 1 base and at J to 4 bases, leaving 6 bases not matched to a gene. The CDR3 runs 16 residues. Since all of the isolated RNA was reverse transcribed, expressed TCRB transcripts were what got sequenced. The repertoire was sequenced with immunoSEQ multiplex PCR; TCRdb's copy has only in-frame clones and lacks some. The profile covers 200,000 to 250,000 clones, with about 14% appearing a single time and around 0.026% taken by the ten largest. The TCR originated in a woman aged 40-49 years in good health. Sequenced material: naive CD4+ T cells from blood. The chain uses TRBV4-1 and TRBJ2-1, with TRBD2 identical over 8 bases. The CDR3 loop reads CASSQGPVAGYNEQFF. The CDR3 bases are TGCGCCAGCAGCCAAGGTCCGGTAGCGGGGTACAATGAGCAGTTCTTC.